This T cell receptor beta chain was found in a study of Ad26.COV2.S vaccination and SARS-CoV-2 variants. Notes on the study in general: Individuals receiving vaccine had higher spike-specific TCR breadth than placebo recipients did. Reports say spike-specific CD8+ and CD4+ T cell responses covered substantial breadth after vaccination.

Note on this clone: As yet, its antigen is unknown.

Per germline, CDR1 SGHTA and CDR2 FQGNSA. Deletions cut 6 bases from V and 6 bases from J, with 7 bases between. The CDR3 is 11 residues long. TCRdb's copy holds only in-frame clones and misses some; the assay was immunoSEQ multiplex PCR. The sample includes hundreds of thousands of clones, around 92% of them seen just once. The sample's treatment: 15 to 20 received Ad26.COV2.S at low or high dose, single or two shots; 5 received placebo; per-sample allocation not given. Specimens were obtained on day 63 following the first vaccine or placebo injection. This rearrangement joins TRBV7-2 to TRBJ2-3; D ambiguous. The sample in question was peripheral blood, obtained in a trial of Ad26.COV2.S vaccine versus placebo. The receptor was derived from a person aged 18-65 years who received the Ad26.COV2.S COVID-19 vaccine or a placebo. The CDR3: CASSSADTQYF. The CDR3 DNA follows: TGTGCCAGCAGTTCGGCCGATACGCAGTATTTT.